This T cell receptor (beta chain) was identified during a study of technical replicates of blood from four donors. There are 16 residues in the CDR3. Germline CDR1 reads SEHNR; CDR2 reads FQNEAQ (reference sequence). The V end was cut by 7 bases, the J end by 0 bases, with 19 bases between. Measured with immunoSEQ multiplex PCR; TCRdb has only the in-frame clones, and not every one. The sample includes more than 90,000 clones, nearly 96% of them seen just once. The TCR comes from a human donor in good health. The sequenced sample consisted of T cells isolated from PBMCs. The V gene is TRBV7-9, the J gene TRBJ2-7, with D possibly being TRBD1 (6 bases). The CDR3 DNA follows: TGTGCCAGCACCTTGACCGACAGGAAGAGCTCCTACGAGCAGTACTTC. Residues: CASTLTDRKSSYEQYF. Full variable domain (rest looked up from reference TRBV7-9 and TRBJ2-7): DTGVSQNPRHKITKRGQNVTFRCDPISEHNRLYWYRQTLGQGPEFLTYFQNEAQLEKSRLLSDRFSAERPKGSFSTLEIQRTEQGDSAMYLCASTLTDRKSSYEQYFGPGTRLTVT.